This T cell receptor (beta chain) is from a study of T cells after posttransplantation cyclophosphamide. Assay: immunoSEQ multiplex PCR; the TCRdb copy retains only in-frame clones and omits some. This table has tens of thousands of clones, 80% to 90% appearing once. Overall study results and limits: Donor-recipient repertoire similarity was low at 1-2 months, rising over year one.

Germline-derived CDR1 and CDR2 are LNHDA and SQIVND (reference sequence). With V trimmed by 3 bases and J by 0 bases, 2 bases remained unmatched. The CDR3 length is 16 residues. This clone came up once. Its antigen is not identified. Control samples came 1 year after myeloablative marrow transplants with methotrexate plus calcineurin inhibitor. The starting material was PBMCs, obtained about 360 days after allogeneic stem cell transplant with calcineurin inhibitor and methotrexate. The gene calls are TRBV19 and TRBJ2-1, with 10 nucleotides matching TRBD2. This sequence originates from a female patient in her thirties or forties who received an allogeneic stem cell transplant from an unrelated donor, was CMV-positive, and had acute and chronic GVHD. Some T cells may have come from the graft donor. This CDR3 is CASSMPSGSSYNEQFF. The CDR3 bases are TGTGCCAGTAGTATGCCTAGCGGGAGCTCCTACAATGAGCAGTTCTTC.